Below, one T cell receptor beta chain is given with its context. Germline and junction disagree at one end, which may indicate a read error. Assay: immunoSEQ multiplex PCR; the TCRdb copy retains only in-frame clones and omits some. In the table there are about 120,000 clones, around 86% of which are singletons. The data belong to a study of blood T cell repertoires in COVID-19. Study information: Donors in the United States, Italy and Spain gave samples during acute or convalescent COVID-19. In each case, the material was cDNA or gDNA derived from T cells, B-cell-depleted T cells, or PBMCs.

Germline CDR1 is SGHTA and CDR2 is FQGNSA. The CDR3 sequence is 11 residues long. The V call is TRBV7-2, the J call TRBJ1-2; 7 bases align to TRBD1. Material: peripheral blood. The sequence came from a man older than 75 with active or convalescent COVID-19. The DNA for the CDR3 is TGTGCCAGCAGCCAACAGGGGTCCGTGAGTTTC. Translated, it gives CASSQQGSVSF.